These 16 T cell receptor beta chains were sequenced from one sample in a study of T cell repertoires in cytomegalovirus infection. TCRdb reprocessed the reads with MiXCR, giving one entry per CDR3 protein. Among about 260,000 distinct CDR3 sequences listed, approximately 14% were seen once. The sequencing sample was made of PBMCs. All receptors come from a human donor in good health (CMV status not recorded). Some clones in this sample may be carry-over from other donors' samples.

This CDR3 reads CASSFLNPLAAGDSYGYTF. Written as DNA, the CDR3 is TGTGCCAGCAGTTTTCTAAATCCCTTGGCCGCCGGGGACAGCTATGGCTACACCTTC. The V gene is TRBV12-3 or TRBV12-4, the J gene TRBJ1-2; 7 positions agree with TRBD1. CDR3 length: 19 amino acids. The ends lost 3 bases at V and 4 bases at J; junction bases unmatched: 20.

This clonotype was detected many times. The chain has TRBV29-1 and TRBJ2-7; D assignment may be TRBD1 or TRBD2 (6 bases each). CDR3 length: 11 amino acids. The V gene's germline CDR1 is SQVTM and CDR2 ANQGSEA. V dropped 6 bases and J dropped 6 bases, with 12 bases sitting between them. CDR3 in DNA: TGCAGCGTGAGCAGGGGACTCGAGCAGTACTTC. Its protein product is CSVSRGLEQYF.

This clonotype was detected ten times or more. This rearrangement joins TRBV25-1 to TRBJ2-3, with TRBD2 identical over 8 bases. The CDR3 totals 16 residues. Germline V lookup: CDR1 MGHDK, CDR2 SYGVNS. The V segment lost 0 bases and the J segment 2 bases; nucleotides outside the gene matches: 4. CDR3 sequence reads: CASSEYGGGYTDTQYF. For the CDR3, the DNA is TGTGCCAGCAGTGAATACGGGGGGGGCTACACAGATACGCAGTATTTT.

In this sample, this clonotype turned up many times. This rearrangement joins TRBV6-2 or TRBV6-3 to TRBJ2-7; D unclear. The V end was cut by 3 bases, the J end by 2 bases, with 2 bases between. Germline CDR1 and CDR2: MNHEY and SVGEGT. The CDR3 loop spans 11 amino acids. The CDR3 region has the DNA TGTGCCAGCAGTTATACCTACGAGCAGTACTTC. It translates to CASSYTYEQYF.

This clonotype was detected ten times or more. CDR3: CASSLVRDQPQHF. The CDR3 nucleotides read TGTGCCAGCAGCTTAGTCCGGGATCAGCCCCAGCATTTT. The rearrangement links TRBV7-6 to TRBJ1-5; D not certain. Germline V lookup: CDR1 SGHVS, CDR2 FNYEAQ. V was clipped by 1 base and J by 5 bases, with 6 bases between them. This CDR3 has 13 residues. The full variable domain, its missing parts supplied by reference TRBV7-6 and TRBJ1-5, is GAGVSQSPRYKVTKRGQDVALRCDPISGHVSLYWYRQALGQGPEFLTYFNYEAQQDKSGLPNDRFSAERPEGSISTLTIQRTEQRDSAMYRCASSLVRDQPQHFGDGTRLSIL.

This rearrangement joins TRBV11-2 to TRBJ2-1; possible D gene TRBD1, 6 bases. Trimming removed 5 bases at V and 9 bases at J, with 23 bases between. The germline V gene has CDR1 SGHAT and CDR2 FQNNGV. This CDR3 has 16 residues. The CDR3 region has the DNA TGTGCCAGCAGCCCAGGGCTGGGGGCCGGGGCGGGTGAGCAGTTCTTC. It encodes CASSPGLGAGAGEQFF.

This clonotype was observed at least ten times. The chain uses TRBV5-6 and TRBJ2-1; possible D gene TRBD1, 6 bases. The CDR3 is made up of 16 amino acids. Germline V gene data show CDR1 as SGHDT and CDR2 as YYEEEE. Trimming shortened V by 3 bases and J by 0 bases, and 13 bases separated the two germline ends. CDR3 DNA: TGTGCCAGCAGCTGGGACACGGAGAGCTCCTACAATGAGCAGTTCTTC. This encodes CASSWDTESSYNEQFF.

This clonotype was detected ten times or more. This sequence joins TRBV12-3 or TRBV12-4 and TRBJ1-2, with a possible D match to TRBD1 (5 bases). The CDR3 is 14 amino acids. V was pared by 3 bases and J by 6 bases, with 14 bases between. DNA of the CDR3: TGTGCCAGCAGTTTCTGGGGCGGGGACGATGGCTACACCTTC. It encodes CASSFWGGDDGYTF.

This rearrangement joins TRBV2 to TRBJ1-2; D unresolved. V was cut by 7 bases and J by 2 bases, with 11 bases left in between. CDR3 length: 13 amino acids. Germline V gene data show CDR1 as SNHLY and CDR2 as FYNNEI. The CDR3 loop is CASKAGRNYGYTF. CDR3 nucleotides: TGTGCCAGCAAAGCCGGAAGAAACTATGGCTACACCTTC. Full variable domain (rest looked up from reference TRBV2 and TRBJ1-2): EPEVTQTPSHQVTQMGQEVILRCVPISNHLYFYWYRQILGQKVEFLVSFYNNEISEKSEIFDDQFSVERPDGSNFTLKIRSTKLEDSAMYFCASKAGRNYGYTFGSGTRLTVV.

This clonotype was seen ten or more times. The V gene is TRBV19, the J gene TRBJ2-1; D possibly corresponds to TRBD2 (6 bases). The CDR3 contains 15 residues. Germline V CDR1 and CDR2: LNHDA, SQIVND (reference sequence). V was clipped by 4 bases and J by 9 bases, with 19 bases between them. Here the CDR3 reads CASSSAGRTIGEQFF. CDR3 coding DNA: TGTGCCAGTAGTAGTGCGGGGAGGACGATTGGTGAGCAGTTCTTC.

In its sample, this clonotype was seen a few times. This chain uses TRBV14 with TRBJ1-3; D is undetermined. The V and J ends lost 5 bases and 1 base respectively, with 9 bases between them. The CDR3 is 14 residues long. The germline CDR1 and CDR2 sequences are SGHDN and FVKESK. Written as DNA, the CDR3 is TGTGCCAGCAGCACCCCAGGTTCTGGAAACACCATATATTTT. Encoded protein: CASSTPGSGNTIYF.

Written as DNA, the CDR3 is TGTGCCAGCAGCTTGACGGACCGAGAGACCCAGTACTTC. This translates into CASSLTDRETQYF. The rearrangement links TRBV5-6 to TRBJ2-5; D call uncertain. The CDR3 is made up of 13 amino acids. Germline CDR1 reads SGHDT; CDR2 reads YYEEEE. V lost 1 base and J 4 bases, leaving 8 bases between the germline ends.

This clonotype was recorded a few times. The chain combines TRBV19 with TRBJ2-7; maybe TRBD2 (6 bases). Germline V lookup: CDR1 LNHDA, CDR2 SQIVND (reference sequence). Trimming removed 3 bases from V and 2 bases from J, with 14 bases in between. The CDR3 length is 15 residues. The CDR3 DNA reads as TGTGCCAGTAGTATCGGTGGAGGGAACCCCTACGAGCAGTACTTC. This encodes CASSIGGGNPYEQYF. The full variable domain, rest sourced from reference TRBV19 and TRBJ2-7, is DGGITQSPKYLFRKEGQNVTLSCEQNLNHDAMYWYRQDPGQGLRLIYYSQIVNDFQKGDIAEGYSVSREKKESFPLTVTSAQKNPTAFYLCASSIGGGNPYEQYFGPGTRLTVT.

In this sample, this clonotype turned up many times. This chain's CDR3 is CASSSQGTGANVLTF. CDR3 DNA sequence: TGTGCCAGCAGTTCCCAGGGAACTGGGGCCAACGTCCTGACTTTC. The rearrangement links TRBV6-2 or TRBV6-3 to TRBJ2-6, with D perhaps matching TRBD1 (5 bases). The CDR3 is 15 residues long. Between the trimmed V and J ends, which lost 4 bases and 2 bases, there was a span of 9 bases. The germline gives CDR1 MNHEY, CDR2 SVGEGT.

The table lists this clonotype with many counts. This chain links TRBV4-1 with TRBJ2-7; weak D call: TRBD1 (6 bases). V gave up 0 bases and J gave up 7 bases, with 7 bases separating them. Germline V gene sequence: CDR1 MGHRA, CDR2 YSYEKL. The CDR3 spans 12 residues. CDR3 bases: TGCGCCAGCAGCCAAGATGGGACAGAGCAGTACTTC. Translating it yields CASSQDGTEQYF.

The V gene is TRBV19, the J gene TRBJ1-2, with D hard to call. The germline V gene encodes CDR1 LNHDA and CDR2 SQIVND (reference sequence). The CDR3 is 13 residues long. Trimming took off 7 bases at V and 7 bases at J, with 16 bases between the two ends. The CDR3 region is CASTGTDPGGYTF. The DNA of the CDR3 is TGTGCCAGTACCGGTACAGACCCAGGTGGCTACACCTTC.